This entry features one T cell receptor beta chain sequence. Its antigen is undetermined. The sample holds other DNA sequences that translate to the same CDR3. Germline assignment: CDR1 SGHRS and CDR2 YFSETQ. The CDR3 length is 14 residues. Trimming cost V 0 bases and J 1 base, with 7 bases left between them. The data originate from a study of shared clonotypes between healthy human individuals. Study outcomes and limitations: Despite large depth, rarefaction showed incomplete sorted-subset sequencing.

The method was immunoSEQ multiplex PCR; TCRdb's version includes in-frame clones alone and lacks a portion of them. Of some 500,000 clones in the sample, 95% to 97% were seen once. The specimen sequenced was naive CD4+ T cells sorted from blood. Subset specified: CD45RA+ positively selected. The rearrangement uses TRBV5-1 and TRBJ1-1; D unclear. The sequence was obtained from a woman in her twenties or thirties in good health. CDR3 nucleotide sequence: TGCGCCAGCAGCTTGGGGCAGACGAACACTGAAGCTTTCTTT. Translated: CASSLGQTNTEAFF.